The 13 T cell receptor beta chains listed next were all sequenced from one sample in a study of cytomegalovirus exposure and HLA in healthy donors (dated by TCRdb to 2017 to 2019). Library method: the immunoSEQ multiplex PCR assay. A mixture of 60 forward primers for TCR Vbeta segments and 13 reverse primers for TCR Jbeta segments was used in the multiplex PCR. This is the immuneACCESS table as TCRdb keeps it, with only in-frame sequences that have V and J called. A part of the clones is gone; compared with another copy, unresolved V genes explain less than half, and the rest is unexplained. The sample table holds some 180,000 clones, of which 87% were seen once. The top ten constitute 0.9% to 1.2% of the sample. The specimen was PBMCs. Receptors originate from a boy younger than 10 in good health and CMV-seronegative.

This clone was observed a few times. The chain carries TRBV5-6 and TRBJ2-3, with 7 bases identical to TRBD1. CDR1 is SGHDT and CDR2 is YYEEEE in the germline V gene. The ends lost 4 bases at V and 1 base at J; junction bases unmatched: 3. There are 14 residues in the CDR3. CDR3 residues: CASSNGQGTDTQYF. In DNA form, the CDR3 reads TGTGCCAGCAGCAACGGACAGGGCACAGATACGCAGTATTTT.

The chain combines TRBV25-1 with TRBJ2-2, with 7 nucleotides matching TRBD2. J lost 7 bases, V lost 4 bases, and 9 bases had no gene match. Germline loops: CDR1 MGHDK, CDR2 SYGVNS. The CDR3 spans 15 residues. The CDR3 DNA is TGTGCCAGCAGTGGCCGGGACTACCCTATCGGGGAGCTGTTTTTT. Translation: CASSGRDYPIGELFF.

The V call is TRBV6-6, the J call TRBJ1-2; 10 bases line up with TRBD1. Unmatched junction bases numbered 5, after V lost 6 bases and J lost 7 bases. Germline V gene sequence: CDR1 MNHNY, CDR2 SVGAGI (reference sequence). The CDR3 contains 13 residues. The CDR3: CASSQDRGLGYTF. The DNA of the CDR3 is TGTGCCAGCAGCCAAGACAGGGGGCTTGGCTACACCTTC.

Concerning this clone itself: The same CDR3 is also encoded by other DNA sequences in this sample. The chain has TRBV6-5 and TRBJ2-5, with 8 bases that match TRBD1. The J segment lost 6 bases and the V segment lost 5 bases, leaving 11 bases of the junction unmatched. The CDR3 consists of 15 residues. Germline V gene lookup returns CDR1 MNHEY and CDR2 SVGAGI. DNA for the CDR3: TGTGCCAGCAGTGGCCCCGCAGGGGGCGTGAAGACCCAGTACTTC. Encoded protein: CASSGPAGGVKTQYF.

The J gene is TRBJ2-7, the V gene TRBV19; D is uncertain. This CDR3 spans 14 amino acids. The germline V gene encodes CDR1 LNHDA and CDR2 SQIVND (reference sequence). V was cut by 7 bases and J by 0 bases, with 13 bases left in between. The CDR3 loop is CASTPQVGSYEQYF. The CDR3 nucleotides are TGTGCCAGTACCCCTCAGGTCGGCTCCTACGAGCAGTACTTC.

The sample holds a few counts of this clone. The chain couples TRBV7-9 to TRBJ2-6; D is perhaps TRBD2 (5 bases). The germline gives CDR1 SEHNR, CDR2 FQNEAQ (reference sequence). The CDR3 consists of 15 residues. V dropped 5 bases and J dropped 1 base, with 9 bases sitting between them. CDR3 nucleotides: TGTGCCAGCAGCCTCGGGGTATCTGGGGCCAACGTCCTGACTTTC. This translates into CASSLGVSGANVLTF.

The chain joins TRBV15 to TRBJ2-7; D unresolved. Germline assignment: CDR1 LNHNV and CDR2 YYDKDF (reference sequence). The V end was cut by 1 base, the J end by 4 bases, with 20 bases between. The CDR3 length is 17 residues. CDR3 sequence reads: CATSRVISPIKPYEQYF. The CDR3 bases are TGTGCCACCAGCAGAGTTATTAGCCCGATCAAACCGTACGAGCAGTACTTC.

This rearrangement joins TRBV19 to TRBJ2-2, with D maybe TRBD1 (6 bases). The V end was cut by 3 bases, the J end by 6 bases, with 11 bases between. The germline gives CDR1 LNHDA, CDR2 SQIVND (reference sequence). The CDR3 length is 14 residues. The DNA for the CDR3 is TGTGCCAGTAGTATGGTGGGGGCGGCCGGGGAGCTGTTTTTT. Its protein product is CASSMVGAAGELFF.

The V and J genes are TRBV28 and TRBJ2-5; the match to TRBD2 covers 12 bases. Germline CDR1 and CDR2: MDHEN and SYDVKM. The J segment lost 2 bases and the V segment lost 8 bases, leaving 0 bases of the junction unmatched. The CDR3 covers 13 residues. CDR3 DNA sequence: TGTGCCAGCGGACTAGCGGGACAAGAGACCCAGTACTTC. Protein sequence: CASGLAGQETQYF.

V gene TRBV28 combines with J gene TRBJ1-5; D gene ambiguous. The CDR3 runs to 14 residues. The germline V and J ends were trimmed by 5 bases and 1 base, with 9 bases remaining between them. Germline V gene sequence: CDR1 MDHEN, CDR2 SYDVKM. This CDR3 is CASSDQQSNQPQHF. The DNA for the CDR3 is TGTGCCAGCAGTGATCAACAGAGCAATCAGCCCCAGCATTTT.

The rearrangement uses TRBV7-9 and TRBJ2-7; D may be TRBD2 (5 bases). The CDR3 extends over 14 amino acids. The germline gives CDR1 SEHNR, CDR2 FQNEAQ (reference sequence). V gave up 1 base and J gave up 2 bases, with 9 bases separating them. This CDR3 reads CASSLDLAPYEQYF. The CDR3 nucleotides read TGTGCCAGCAGCTTAGACCTAGCCCCCTACGAGCAGTACTTC.

The chain combines TRBV5-3 with TRBJ1-1; D possibly corresponds to TRBD1 (6 bases). TRBV5-3 is an open reading frame whose function is uncertain. The CDR3 is made up of 16 amino acids. The ends were cut back, 3 bases at V and 6 bases at J, with 21 bases in the middle. CDR3 sequence reads: CARSSQPGGRLAEAFF. CDR3 sequence (DNA): TGTGCCAGAAGCTCGCAGCCGGGGGGCCGTTTGGCTGAAGCTTTCTTT.

The chain carries TRBV7-3 and TRBJ2-5; D might be TRBD2 (5 bases). V lost 4 bases to trimming and J lost 2 bases, with 8 bases between them. There are 13 residues in the CDR3. Germline V gene lookup returns CDR1 SGHTA and CDR2 FQGTGA. The CDR3 DNA sequence: TGTGCCAGCAGCTCGGACTCGCAAGAGACCCAGTACTTC. Its protein product is CASSSDSQETQYF.